This is a list of T cell receptor beta chains from one sample in a study of blood T cell repertoires in COVID-19. The table came from immunoSEQ multiplex PCR; TCRdb's copy has only in-frame clones and leaves some out. The profile shows 90,000 or so clones, more than 75% of them singletons. The sequencing sample was made of peripheral blood. The receptors here all came from a human donor in a cohort sampled during active COVID-19. Both conserved end residues are part of each CDR3. A D gene is named only where the DNA matches it firmly. The size field is filled for only some rows; it gives once, few, many or a size class.

clone size	V gene	J gene	D gene	CDR3 DNA	CDR3 protein
.	TRBV29-1	TRBJ1-1	.	TGCAGCGTTGTAGGGGCCTACACTGAAGCTTTCTTT	CSVVGAYTEAFF
.	TRBV9	TRBJ2-7	TRBD1	TGTGCCAGCAGCGCGACAGGGAATGAGCAGTACTTC	CASSATGNEQYF
.	TRBV28	TRBJ2-5	TRBD2	TGTGCCAGCAGTGGGCGGAGCGGGAGGTTTAGAGAGACCCAGTACTTC	CASSGRSGRFRETQYF
.	TRBV6-2/TRBV6-3	TRBJ1-1	TRBD1	TGTGCCAGCAGTTACCTAAGGACAGGGGGTACTGAAGCTTTCTTT	CASSYLRTGGTEAFF
.	TRBV7-2	TRBJ1-1	.	TGTGCCAGCAGCGCTCAGATCACTGAAGCTTTCTTT	CASSAQITEAFF
.	TRBV24-1	TRBJ1-5	TRBD1	TGTGCCACCAGTGTGGGACAGCTACCGGGGCAGCCCCAGCATTTT	CATSVGQLPGQPQHF
.	TRBV27	TRBJ2-1	.	TGTGCCAGCGCGAGGCAGGGGCGACGTAGTGAGCAGTTCTTC	CASARQGRRSEQFF
.	TRBV5-1	TRBJ2-2	.	TGCGCCAGCATCGACCTTAACAGCGGGGAGCTGTTTTTT	CASIDLNSGELFF
.	TRBV3-1/TRBV3-2	TRBJ1-2	.	TGTGCCAGCAGCCAATCGGGGACTCAATATGGCTACACCTTC	CASSQSGTQYGYTF
.	TRBV30	TRBJ1-1	TRBD1	TGTGCCTGGAGTGCCCCGGGACAGGGGACCCCTGAAGCTTTCTTT	CAWSAPGQGTPEAFF
.	TRBV18	TRBJ1-6	TRBD1	TGTGCCAGCTCACCGAACCGTTCGGGACAGGACCATTCACCCCTCCACTTT	CASSPNRSGQDHSPLHF
.	TRBV30	TRBJ1-1	.	TGTGCCTCCTTCCAAGGTGGAGGGTCGCACACTGAAGCTTTCTTT	CASFQGGGSHTEAFF
.	TRBV7-9	TRBJ1-1	TRBD1	TGTGCCAGCAGCCCACAACACCCCCGGGACAGGGATGAAGACACTGAAGCTTTCTTT	CASSPQHPRDRDEDTEAFF
few	TRBV30	TRBJ1-5	.	TGTGCCTGGGCCCCGCGGGGTAATCAGCCCCAGCATTTT	CAWAPRGNQPQHF
.	TRBV11-2	TRBJ1-2	TRBD1	TGTGCCAGCAGCCCCCAACAGGGGAAAAATGGCTACACCTTC	CASSPQQGKNGYTF
.	TRBV7-9	TRBJ1-4	TRBD1	TGTGCCAGCAGCCAAGGACAGGGAGGTACAGCAACTAATGAAAAACTGTTTTTT	CASSQGQGGTATNEKLFF
.	TRBV28	TRBJ1-3	TRBD1	TGTGCCAGCAGCGGGGACAGGCGTATCCTTTCTTACTCTGGAAACACCATATATTTT	CASSGDRRILSYSGNTIYF
.	TRBV15	TRBJ2-1	TRBD2	TGTGCCACCAGCAGAGAGGGAGCGACTAGCGGCTACAATGAGCAGTTCTTC	CATSREGATSGYNEQFF
.	TRBV28	TRBJ2-4	TRBD2	TGTGCCAGCAGTTCGGGAGGAAACAAAAACATTCAGTACTTC	CASSSGGNKNIQYF
.	TRBV6-5	TRBJ2-3	.	TGTGCCAGCAGTTACACCCAAGCGGATACGCAGTATTTT	CASSYTQADTQYF
.	TRBV7-9	TRBJ2-3	TRBD2	TGTGCCAGCAGCTCTTTTACTAGCGGGAGCACAGATACGCAGTATTTT	CASSSFTSGSTDTQYF
many	TRBV3-1/TRBV3-2	TRBJ1-1	.	TGTGCCAGCAGCCTAGCCTTCACTGAAGCTTTCTTT	CASSLAFTEAFF
.	TRBV11-2	TRBJ1-1	.	TGTGCCAGCAGCTTAGAGGGAGGGACCGGGTGGCCTGAAGCTTTCTTT	CASSLEGGTGWPEAFF
.	TRBV5-1	TRBJ1-1	TRBD1	TGCGCCAGCAGCTTGTACCGGGACAGGCCAGGAGCTTTCTTT	CASSLYRDRPGAFF
.	TRBV3-1/TRBV3-2	TRBJ2-7	.	TGTGCCAGCAGCCAAGATATCTACGAGCAGTACTTC	CASSQDIYEQYF
.	TRBV5-1	TRBJ2-7	TRBD2	TGCGCCAGCAGCTCCGGGACTACCAAATCCTACGAGCAGTACTTC	CASSSGTTKSYEQYF
once	TRBV27	TRBJ2-1	.	TGTGCCAGCAGTTTAGGGACTGGATATGAGCAGTTCTTC	CASSLGTGYEQFF
.	TRBV5-4	TRBJ2-7	.	TGTGCCAGCAGCCCCTTCACAGGCGTAAACGAGCAGTACTTC	CASSPFTGVNEQYF
.	TRBV27	TRBJ2-3	TRBD1	TGTGCCAGCAGTTCCTACACAGGGGTCTCTACAGATACGCAGTATTTT	CASSSYTGVSTDTQYF
.	TRBV2	TRBJ1-5	TRBD1	TGTGCCAGCAGTGAACTCAGGGGGGAAAATCAGCCCCAGCATTTT	CASSELRGENQPQHF
.	TRBV30	TRBJ2-7	TRBD2	TGTGCCTGGAGTCAAACCGGGGGGGAGCAGTACTTC	CAWSQTGGEQYF
few	TRBV6-6	TRBJ2-7	TRBD1	TGTGCCAGCAGTGACCAGGGACAGGTCCCTCGGGAGCAGTACTTC	CASSDQGQVPREQYF
.	TRBV7-8	TRBJ1-4	.	TGTGCCAGCCGTCCTGCAACTAATGAAAAACTGTTTTTT	CASRPATNEKLFF
.	TRBV28	TRBJ2-7	.	TGTGCCAGCAGTCAAGGGAGCTCCCTGGGTTCGCAGTACTTC	CASSQGSSLGSQYF
.	TRBV27	TRBJ2-7	.	TGTGCCAGCAGTCTGGGGACTTCCTACGAGCAGTACTTC	CASSLGTSYEQYF
.	TRBV12-5	TRBJ2-1	.	TGTGCTAGTGGTATGAAGGCGGGGAATGAGCAGTTCTTC	CASGMKAGNEQFF